The 16 T cell receptor beta chains given below trace back to one sample, sequenced in a study of cytomegalovirus exposure and HLA in healthy donors. Use of 60 Vbeta and 13 Jbeta primers characterized the PCR. TCRdb's copy holds only in-frame clones and misses some; the assay was immunoSEQ multiplex PCR. The table shows roughly 86,000 clones, with roughly 80% occurring only once. Source material: PBMCs. Receptors originate from a man aged 45-60 years in good health and CMV-seropositive.

V and J are TRBV7-9 and TRBJ2-2, with D unclear. Trimming pared 8 bases from V and 5 bases from J, leaving 6 bases between. The CDR3 has 11 residues. Germline V lookup: CDR1 SEHNR, CDR2 FQNEAQ (reference sequence). CDR3: CASAETGELFF. The CDR3 bases are TGTGCCAGCGCGGAGACCGGGGAGCTGTTTTTT.

The chain combines TRBV6-1 with TRBJ1-1; tentative D call: TRBD1 (6 bases). Germline CDR1 reads MNHNS; CDR2 reads SASEGT. V shed 4 bases and J shed 7 bases, with 16 bases lying between them. This CDR3 region has 14 residues. In DNA form, the CDR3 reads TGTGCCAGCAGTGTGGAGACAGGTGGAGGTGAAGCTTTCTTT. It is translated as CASSVETGGGEAFF.

This clone was counted once. J is TRBJ1-5 and V is TRBV30; D gene unclear. V lost 2 bases, J lost 0 bases, and 5 bases lay in between. From germline, CDR1 is GTSNPN and CDR2 SVGIG (reference sequence). The length of the CDR3 is 13 residues. This CDR3 is CAWSPGSNQPQHF. In nucleotides, the CDR3 is TGTGCCTGGAGTCCAGGTAGCAATCAGCCCCAGCATTTT.

The V gene is TRBV29-1, the J gene TRBJ2-7, with TRBD1 identical over 10 bases. Unmatched junction bases numbered 9, after V lost 4 bases and J lost 6 bases. The CDR3 loop spans 14 amino acids. Germline CDR1 is SQVTM and CDR2 is ANQGSEA. CDR3 in amino acids: CSVASGTGAAEQYF. The DNA for the CDR3 is TGCAGCGTTGCGTCTGGGACAGGGGCTGCCGAGCAGTACTTC.

This rearrangement joins TRBV11-2 to TRBJ2-5; D is undetermined. The germline gives CDR1 SGHAT, CDR2 FQNNGV. The V end lost 3 bases, the J end lost 5 bases, and 4 bases lay between the germline ends. CDR3 length equals 11 residues. As DNA, the CDR3 is TGTGCCAGCAGCTTCGGGGAGACCCAGTACTTC. Amino acid sequence: CASSFGETQYF.

The chain carries TRBV23-1 and TRBJ2-7; perhaps TRBD1 as D (6 bases). TRBV23-1 carries the ORF label, with uncertain function. This CDR3 has 18 residues. Trimming shortened V by 0 bases and J by 0 bases, and 18 bases separated the two germline ends. Written as DNA, the CDR3 is TGCGCCAGCAGTCAATCCTCCGGCAGGGGCCGGCCCTCCTACGAGCAGTACTTC. It specifies CASSQSSGRGRPSYEQYF.

This clone showed up just once. The chain links TRBV18 to TRBJ2-5; 12 positions agree with TRBD2. From germline, CDR1 is KGHSH and CDR2 LQKENI. The CDR3 runs 15 residues. The junction had 6 bases not matched to a gene; V was cut back by 6 bases and J by 4 bases. The CDR3 sequence is CASSLGLAGIETQYF. CDR3 nucleotide sequence: TGTGCCAGCTCCCTCGGACTAGCGGGGATAGAGACCCAGTACTTC. The variable domain in full, with the rest retrieved from reference TRBV18 and TRBJ2-5, is NAGVMQNPRHLVRRRGQEARLRCSPMKGHSHVYWYRQLPEEGLKFMVYLQKENIIDESGMPKERFSAEFPKEGPSILRIQQVVRGDSAAYFCASSLGLAGIETQYFGPGTRLLVL.

This sequence joins TRBV6-1 and TRBJ1-2, with TRBD1 matching 9 bases. This CDR3 has 14 residues. CDR1 is MNHNS and CDR2 is SASEGT in the germline V gene. V shed 7 bases and J 5 bases; nucleotides not matched to a gene: 8. CDR3 coding DNA: TGTGCCAGCATTACAGGGGGCGTAGGATATGGCTACACCTTC. It translates to CASITGGVGYGYTF.

This rearrangement joins TRBV19 to TRBJ2-1, with TRBD2 identical over 11 bases. V trimming: 8 bases; J trimming: 1 base; junction bases outside the gene matches: 10. CDR1 LNHDA and CDR2 SQIVND come from the germline V gene (reference sequence). There are 17 residues in the CDR3. The DNA of the CDR3 is TGTGCCAGTGGGACTAGCGGAAAAGTATCTTCCTACAATGAGCAGTTCTTC. It yields the protein CASGTSGKVSSYNEQFF.

In its sample, this clone was seen a few times. The chain is built from TRBV9 and TRBJ2-2; D might be TRBD2 (5 bases). V was pared by 3 bases and J by 5 bases, with 8 bases between. The CDR3 is 13 residues long. Germline V lookup: CDR1 SGDLS, CDR2 YYNGEE. CDR3 nucleotides: TGTGCCAGCAGCGCCCGGGGAACCGGGGAGCTGTTTTTT. Amino acids: CASSARGTGELFF.

This chain links TRBV5-1 with TRBJ2-7; 7 bases fit TRBD2. Germline V gene sequence: CDR1 SGHRS, CDR2 YFSETQ. V was pared by 3 bases and J by 3 bases, with 9 bases of the junction left unmatched. CDR3 length: 15 residues. CDR3 residues: CASSWASGGIYEQYF. DNA of the CDR3: TGCGCCAGCAGCTGGGCCTCGGGGGGTATCTACGAGCAGTACTTC.

The CDR3 sequence is CASTHYEQGNYGYTF. The CDR3 DNA reads as TGTGCCAGTACCCACTACGAACAGGGTAACTATGGCTACACCTTC. The V call is TRBV19, the J call TRBJ1-2; D is perhaps TRBD1 (6 bases). The CDR3 length is 15 residues. The V end lost 7 bases, the J end lost 1 base, and 16 bases lay between the germline ends. Germline CDR1 is LNHDA and CDR2 is SQIVND (reference sequence).

The chain joins TRBV10-3 to TRBJ1-1; perhaps TRBD1 as D (6 bases). The CDR3 loop spans 14 amino acids. The germline gives CDR1 ENHRY, CDR2 SYGVKD. Trimming removed 0 bases at V and 5 bases at J, with 10 bases between. The CDR3 DNA sequence: TGTGCCATCAGTGAGTCGAACAGGGAGACTGAAGCTTTCTTT. It specifies CAISESNRETEAFF.

V is TRBV4-1 and J is TRBJ1-2, with 7 positions matching TRBD1. This CDR3 spans 16 amino acids. Germline CDR1 reads MGHRA; CDR2 reads YSYEKL. The trim removed 0 bases at V and 6 bases at J, leaving 10 bases unmatched. The CDR3 loop reads CASSQDRIAGGDGYTF. The DNA of the CDR3 is TGCGCCAGCAGCCAAGATAGGATCGCAGGGGGAGATGGCTACACCTTC.

This clone was found a few times. The chain combines TRBV9 with TRBJ2-1, with 7 bases fitting TRBD1. Germline V gene data show CDR1 as SGDLS and CDR2 as YYNGEE. V gave up 0 bases and J gave up 7 bases; unmatched junction bases: 7. The CDR3 consists of 15 residues. DNA of the CDR3: TGTGCCAGCAGCGTAGATGGGACAGAGGGTAATGAGCAGTTCTTC. Its translation is CASSVDGTEGNEQFF.

V usage is TRBV28 and J usage is TRBJ2-1; 7 nucleotides align to TRBD1. The germline V gene has CDR1 MDHEN and CDR2 SYDVKM. CDR3 length equals 17 residues. J lost 0 bases, V lost 6 bases, and 11 bases had no gene match. The CDR3 region is CASSTLTGASSYNEQFF. The DNA of the CDR3 is TGTGCCAGCAGCACACTCACAGGGGCTAGCTCCTACAATGAGCAGTTCTTC.